The 27 T cell receptor beta chains reported below all come from one sample, sequenced in a study of CD8+CD57+ T cells in acquired aplastic anemia. Individuals selected for sequencing had exhibited CD8+CD57+ cell expansion on flow cytometry. For CDR3 and TCR beta VDJ profiling, genomic DNA was the template used. Each CDR3 protein gets one entry after TCRdb re-called the reads with MiXCR. The profile shows about 160,000 distinct CDR3 sequences, roughly 45% of them singletons. The sample consisted of sorted CD4+, CD8+, or CD8+CD57+ T cells (not recorded which) from PBMCs. The receptor set was obtained from a human donor with aplastic anemia.

In this sample, this clonotype turned up many times. The chain employs TRBV11-2 and TRBJ1-6; unclear D gene. CDR1 is SGHAT, CDR2 FQNNGV, per germline. The length of the CDR3 is 15 residues. Trimming removed 0 bases at V and 0 bases at J, with 3 bases between. The CDR3 reads CASSLESSYNSPLHF. CDR3 DNA sequence: TGTGCCAGCAGCTTAGAGAGCTCCTATAATTCACCCCTCCACTTT.

CDR3 nucleotides: TGTGCCAGTAGTACTCAGGGCCCCGGCAATCAGCCCCAGCATTTT. It encodes CASSTQGPGNQPQHF. The genes are TRBV19 and TRBJ1-5, with D possibly matching TRBD1 (5 bases). The V gene's germline CDR1 is LNHDA and CDR2 SQIVND (reference sequence). V was trimmed by 4 bases and J by 2 bases, leaving 12 bases between them. This CDR3 spans 15 amino acids.

This clonotype was detected ten times or more. This chain links TRBV6-4 with TRBJ1-2; a possible D gene is TRBD1 (6 bases). This CDR3 comprises 17 residues. V lost 5 bases and J lost 1, with 20 bases in between. From germline, CDR1 is MRHNA and CDR2 SNTAGT. This chain's CDR3 is CASSNPGGGPYNYGYTF. As DNA, the CDR3 is TGTGCCAGCAGTAACCCAGGAGGGGGACCCTATAACTATGGCTACACCTTC.

The CDR3 loop reads CASSGGQGTYNEQFF. The CDR3 DNA reads as TGCGCCAGCAGCGGCGGACAGGGCACCTACAATGAGCAGTTCTTC. V is TRBV5-1 and J is TRBJ2-1, with 8 nucleotides matching TRBD1. The CDR3 totals 15 residues. V was clipped by 4 bases and J by 2 bases; unmatched bases: 5. Germline loops: CDR1 SGHRS, CDR2 YFSETQ.

A note on this clonotype: A much bigger clone sits one base away, suggesting this may be a read error. The J gene is TRBJ1-1, the V gene TRBV7-9; D unresolved. V lost 2 bases and J 6 bases, leaving 7 bases between the germline ends. Per germline, CDR1 SEHNR and CDR2 FQNEAQ (reference sequence). The CDR3 contains 12 residues. The CDR3 spells CASSLTVAEAFF. CDR3 DNA sequence: TGTGCCAGCAGCTTAACAGTAGCTGAAGCTTTCTTT. Full variable domain (rest looked up from reference TRBV7-9 and TRBJ1-1): DTGVSQNPRHKITKRGQNVTFRCDPISEHNRLYWYRQTLGQGPEFLTYFQNEAQLEKSRLLSDRFSAERPKGSFSTLEIQRTEQGDSAMYLCASSLTVAEAFFGQGTRLTVV.

This clonotype has ten or more counts. This sequence joins TRBV3-1 and TRBJ1-1; no clear D. The CDR3 sequence is 12 residues long. In germline, CDR1 is LGHDT, CDR2 YNNKEL (reference sequence). Trimming took off 3 bases at V and 1 base at J, with 3 bases between the two ends. In nucleotides, the CDR3 is TGTGCCAGCAGCCAGGAGAACACTGAAGCTTTCTTT. The encoded protein is CASSQENTEAFF.

This clonotype appeared many times. J is TRBJ2-5 and V is TRBV24-1, with D possibly being TRBD1 (5 bases). The length of the CDR3 is 14 residues. Germline CDR1 and CDR2: KGHDR and SFDVKD. V lost 3 bases to trimming and J lost 0 bases, with 7 bases between them. CDR3 region: CATSDVRDQETQYF. In DNA form, the CDR3 reads TGTGCCACCAGTGATGTCAGGGACCAAGAGACCCAGTACTTC.

V usage is TRBV14 and J usage is TRBJ2-3, with D tentatively TRBD2 (6 bases). Germline CDR1 and CDR2: SGHDN and FVKESK. The CDR3 covers 13 residues. The V gene lost 8 bases and the J gene lost 0 bases, with 9 bases spanning the gap. CDR3 loop: CASAGLSTDTQYF. The CDR3 bases are TGTGCCAGCGCGGGACTGAGCACAGATACGCAGTATTTT.

In regard to this clonotype: An end of the junction differs from the germline gene, which may be a read error. This rearrangement joins TRBV6-5 to TRBJ1-5, with D perhaps matching TRBD1 (5 bases). The CDR3 runs 16 residues. Looked up from germline, CDR1 is MNHEY and CDR2 is SVGAGI. In DNA form, the CDR3 reads TGTGCCATCAGTTACAGGCGCAGGGCGGGCAATCAGCCCCAGCATTTT. Residues: CAISYRRRAGNQPQHF.

This clonotype was recorded at least ten times. The chain joins TRBV14 to TRBJ2-1; tentatively, D is TRBD2 (5 bases). The CDR3 is 13 residues long. Germline V gene data show CDR1 as SGHDN and CDR2 as FVKESK. The germline V and J ends were trimmed by 7 bases and 6 bases, with 13 bases remaining between them. CDR3 amino acids: CASNRGRANEQFF. In nucleotides, the CDR3 is TGTGCCAGCAACCGCGGGCGGGCCAATGAGCAGTTCTTC.

This clonotype was counted at least ten times. V is TRBV6-2 or TRBV6-3 and J is TRBJ2-5; D remains unclear. Looked up from germline, CDR1 is MNHEY and CDR2 is SVGEGT. The CDR3 is 14 residues long. Trimming shortened V by 2 bases and J by 0 bases, and 7 bases separated the two germline ends. The CDR3 here is CASSYTNNQETQYF. CDR3 in DNA: TGTGCCAGCAGTTACACGAACAACCAAGAGACCCAGTACTTC.

Comments on this clonotype: One end of the junction is discordant with germline, which a read error may explain. The rearrangement uses TRBV9 and TRBJ2-7, with D unresolved. Germline V gene sequence: CDR1 SGDLS, CDR2 YYNGEE. The CDR3 sequence is 11 residues long. This CDR3 is CASSVGQDLEF. DNA of the CDR3: TGTGCCAGCAGCGTAGGCCAGGACCTAGAGTTC.

The CDR3 DNA reads TGCAGTGCTAGAGAGCGGGGGACTCTCAGGGAGCAGTACTTC. Translation: CSARERGTLREQYF. The chain combines TRBV20-1 with TRBJ2-7; 7 bases line up with TRBD2. CDR3 length equals 14 residues. CDR1 and CDR2 (germline): DFQATT, SNEGSKA (reference sequence). After removal of 0 bases from V and 7 bases from J, the junction contained 9 bases not matched to a gene.

This clonotype was seen ten or more times. The rearrangement joins TRBV20-1 to TRBJ1-1; possible D gene TRBD1, 5 bases. Per the germline V gene, CDR1 is DFQATT and CDR2 is SNEGSKA (reference sequence). The CDR3 extends over 13 amino acids. Trimming took off 6 bases at V and 6 bases at J, with 17 bases between the two ends. The CDR3 coding sequence is TGCAGTGCACGCCGACCCCAGGGATCTGAAGCTTTCTTT. Translating it yields CSARRPQGSEAFF.

V usage is TRBV4-3 and J usage is TRBJ2-2; D is possibly TRBD1 (6 bases). The CDR3 is 15 residues long. V was shortened by 2 bases and J by 1 base, with 8 bases between the two germline ends. Germline assignment: CDR1 LGHNA and CDR2 YSLEER. The CDR3: CASSQQGMNTGELFF. The CDR3 bases are TGCGCCAGCAGCCAACAGGGGATGAACACCGGGGAGCTGTTTTTT.

The CDR3 sequence is CASSLLTSGRATGELFF. For the CDR3, the DNA is TGTGCCAGCAGCTTACTTACTAGCGGGAGGGCCACCGGGGAGCTGTTTTTT. The chain carries TRBV7-6 and TRBJ2-2; TRBD2 agrees at 13 bases. The trim removed 2 bases at V and 4 bases at J, leaving 4 bases unmatched. Germline V gene sequence: CDR1 SGHVS, CDR2 FNYEAQ. CDR3 length: 17 amino acids.

V is TRBV29-1 and J is TRBJ1-1, with D uncertain. The CDR3 is made up of 13 amino acids. Germline V gene lookup returns CDR1 SQVTM and CDR2 ANQGSEA. The germline V and J ends were trimmed by 1 base and 3 bases, with 9 bases remaining between them. The CDR3 nucleotides read TGCAGCGTTGAAGTCGGTTCGTACACTGAAGCTTTCTTT. Its protein is CSVEVGSYTEAFF.

The chain couples TRBV16 to TRBJ2-1; TRBD1 agrees at 9 bases. Germline CDR1 reads KGHSY; CDR2 reads FQNENV. The ends lost 0 bases at V and 3 bases at J; junction bases unmatched: 6. CDR3 size: 17 residues. CDR3 DNA sequence: TGTGCCAGCAGCCAATCGACAGGGGGTAGTCTCTACAATGAGCAGTTCTTC. Its translation is CASSQSTGGSLYNEQFF.

In its sample, this clonotype was seen a few times. This may be a read error: a much more frequent sequence differs by one nucleotide. In nucleotides, the CDR3 is TGCGCCAGCAGCTTGGGGACTAGCGCCTACAATGAGCAGTCCTTC. Translated: CASSLGTSAYNEQSF. This chain connects TRBV5-1 to TRBJ2-7, with 9 bases fitting TRBD2. The germline gives CDR1 SGHRS, CDR2 YFSETQ. The CDR3 totals 15 residues.

This clonotype appeared a single time. The rearrangement uses TRBV20-1 and TRBJ2-7; D may be TRBD1 (6 bases). V gave up 0 bases and J gave up 6 bases, with 15 bases separating them. Germline CDR1 reads DFQATT; CDR2 reads SNEGSKA (reference sequence). This CDR3 region has 14 residues. The CDR3 region has the DNA TGCAGTGCTAGAGATCGACCAGGGGCCCTCGAGCAGTACTTC. Translation: CSARDRPGALEQYF.

This clonotype was seen repeatedly, ten times or more. The V call is TRBV7-9, the J call TRBJ1-2, with D unresolved. Trimming removed 1 base at V and 9 bases at J, with 15 bases between. Germline V lookup: CDR1 SEHNR, CDR2 FQNEAQ (reference sequence). CDR3 size: 14 residues. The CDR3 DNA is TGTGCCAGCAGCTTAGAGGTCGCGGCGACTAGCTACACCTTC. This translates into CASSLEVAATSYTF.

This clonotype appeared a few times. V is TRBV10-3 and J is TRBJ2-5; 7 nucleotides match TRBD1. Per germline, CDR1 ENHRY and CDR2 SYGVKD. This CDR3 is built from 13 residues. V shed 4 bases, J shed 4 bases, and the junction held 3 bases outside the gene matches. Here the CDR3 reads CAISAKGAETQYF. For the CDR3, the DNA is TGTGCCATCAGTGCAAAGGGGGCAGAGACCCAGTACTTC.

This clonotype was observed a few times. The rearrangement joins TRBV29-1 to TRBJ1-3, with 7 bases matching TRBD1. The CDR3 loop spans 14 amino acids. The V gene's germline CDR1 is SQVTM and CDR2 ANQGSEA. V was clipped by 3 bases and J by 8 bases; unmatched bases: 10. The CDR3 region is CSVDGTASGDTIYF. The CDR3 DNA reads TGCAGCGTTGATGGGACAGCCTCTGGGGACACCATATATTTT.

There are many counts of this clonotype. The chain employs TRBV29-1 and TRBJ1-2; D is perhaps TRBD1 (6 bases). This CDR3 region has 11 residues. The germline V and J ends were trimmed by 7 bases and 4 bases, with 10 bases remaining between them. Germline-derived CDR1 and CDR2 are SQVTM and ANQGSEA. The CDR3 region has the DNA TGCAGCGGTACAGGGACCTATGGCTACACCTTC. Amino acid sequence: CSGTGTYGYTF.

The V gene is TRBV19, the J gene TRBJ1-1; 10 bases fit TRBD1. The CDR3 consists of 16 residues. V lost 5 bases and J lost 0; bases outside the gene matches: 6. The germline gives CDR1 LNHDA, CDR2 SQIVND (reference sequence). The chain's CDR3 is CASSFRTGGMNTEAFF. CDR3 DNA: TGTGCCAGTAGTTTTCGGACAGGGGGAATGAACACTGAAGCTTTCTTT.

This clonotype was seen a handful of times. This rearrangement joins TRBV11-1 to TRBJ2-3; D gene ambiguous. CDR1 and CDR2 (germline): SGHAT, FQDESV (reference sequence). The germline V and J ends were trimmed by 3 bases and 0 bases, with 10 bases remaining between them. The CDR3 is made up of 15 amino acids. CDR3 protein: CASSLVVVSTDTQYF. For the CDR3, the DNA is TGTGCCAGCAGCTTGGTGGTAGTTAGCACAGATACGCAGTATTTT.

This clonotype was found many times. The V and J genes are TRBV7-3 and TRBJ2-2, with D maybe TRBD1 (7 bases). The CDR3 length is 16 residues. Germline V gives CDR1 SGHTA, CDR2 FQGTGA. V lost 5 bases to trimming and J lost 3 bases, with 16 bases between them. The CDR3 loop is CASSLQGGGYTGELFF. Written as DNA, the CDR3 is TGTGCCAGCAGCCTCCAAGGAGGGGGCTACACCGGGGAGCTGTTTTTT.